A single sample gave rise to the 27 T cell receptor beta chains below, sequenced in a study of T cell repertoires in cytomegalovirus infection. TCRdb analysed the reads with MiXCR anew, one entry per CDR3 protein. The table lists fewer than 200,000 distinct CDR3 sequences, around 14% of them singletons. Sequences were obtained from PBMCs. Source of these receptors: a human donor in good health (CMV status not recorded). Some clones in this sample may be carry-over from other donors' samples.

This clonotype was detected only a few times. The rearrangement links TRBV7-9 to TRBJ2-7, with D unclear. From germline, CDR1 is SEHNR and CDR2 FQNEAQ (reference sequence). The V gene lost 5 bases and the J gene lost 1 base, with 12 bases spanning the gap. The CDR3 runs 14 residues. The CDR3 protein is CASSGVQDSYEQYF. In nucleotides, the CDR3 is TGTGCCAGCAGCGGCGTACAAGATTCCTACGAGCAGTACTTC.

In nucleotides, the CDR3 is TGTGCCAGCAGTTTAAATAGAGGAGGGGTGCGCAATCAGCCCCAGCATTTT. Translation gives CASSLNRGGVRNQPQHF. The chain recombines TRBV28 with TRBJ1-5; possibly TRBD1 for D (5 bases). The germline V gene has CDR1 MDHEN and CDR2 SYDVKM. The CDR3 extends over 17 amino acids. Trimming removed 2 bases from V and 2 bases from J, with 16 bases in between.

This clonotype was seen ten or more times. The rearrangement joins TRBV7-9 to TRBJ1-1; D gene ambiguous. The CDR3 runs 13 residues. Trimming took 0 bases from V and 3 from J, leaving 5 bases between them. CDR1 and CDR2 from the germline V gene are SEHNR and FQNEAQ (reference sequence). The DNA for the CDR3 is TGTGCCAGCAGCTTAGCTGGGGACACTGAAGCTTTCTTT. This gives the protein CASSLAGDTEAFF.

The rearrangement uses TRBV28 and TRBJ1-1; 7 bases map to TRBD1. Germline CDR1 is MDHEN and CDR2 is SYDVKM. The CDR3 is 14 residues long. The junction had 6 bases not matched to a gene; V was cut back by 7 bases and J by 1 base. CDR3 bases: TGTGCCAGCATCGAGGGGACAGCGAACACTGAAGCTTTCTTT. It translates to CASIEGTANTEAFF.

The sample holds many counts of this clonotype. V is TRBV3-1 and J is TRBJ2-6; D is possibly TRBD1 (6 bases). The CDR3 is 17 amino acids. The ends were cut back, 4 bases at V and 0 bases at J, with 13 bases in the middle. From germline, CDR1 is LGHDT and CDR2 YNNKEL (reference sequence). The CDR3 coding sequence is TGTGCCAGCAGCCCCGAATACAGGGTCTCTGGGGCCAACGTCCTGACTTTC. It translates to CASSPEYRVSGANVLTF.

There are a few counts of this clonotype. The chain has TRBV6-2 or TRBV6-3 and TRBJ2-2, with D perhaps matching TRBD2 (5 bases). Germline V gene sequence: CDR1 MNHEY, CDR2 SVGEGT. The CDR3 is 13 residues long. With 6 bases removed from V and 4 bases from J, the gap between germline ends came to 9 bases. DNA of the CDR3: TGTGCCAGCAGGACGAGCGGCACCGGGGAGCTGTTTTTT. Translated, it gives CASRTSGTGELFF.

This clonotype has only a few counts. The chain combines TRBV29-1 with TRBJ2-3; D gene uncertain. The CDR3 extends over 12 amino acids. V was shortened by 4 bases and J by 2 bases, with 7 bases between the two germline ends. Germline V gene sequence: CDR1 SQVTM, CDR2 ANQGSEA. In DNA, the CDR3 is TGCAGCGTTGGGCGGCTCACAGATACGCAGTATTTT. Protein: CSVGRLTDTQYF.

This clonotype was seen at least ten times. The rearrangement joins TRBV7-2 to TRBJ1-2; D is unclear. The germline V and J ends were trimmed by 4 bases and 2 bases, with 5 bases remaining between them. CDR3 length equals 12 residues. Germline V gene data show CDR1 as SGHTA and CDR2 as FQGNSA. CDR3 nucleotide sequence: TGTGCCAGCAGCTCGGACAACTATGGCTACACCTTC. Translated, it gives CASSSDNYGYTF.

The table lists this clonotype with many counts. This rearrangement joins TRBV7-9 to TRBJ1-1, with D possibly being TRBD1 (6 bases). From germline, CDR1 is SEHNR and CDR2 FQNEAQ (reference sequence). The V gene lost 5 bases and the J gene lost 5 bases, with 21 bases spanning the gap. This CDR3 has 16 residues. In DNA, the CDR3 is TGTGCCAGCAGCGGGGGAAGGGGGGAAGTAAGGACTGAAGCTTTCTTT. Translated: CASSGGRGEVRTEAFF.

This clonotype appeared many times. The V gene is TRBV12-3 or TRBV12-4, the J gene TRBJ2-5; 11 positions agree with TRBD1. This CDR3 has 16 amino acids. Germline trimming cut 5 bases from V and 6 bases from J; bases unmatched to any gene: 11. The CDR3 coding sequence is TGTGCCAGCAGTCCGCCCGGACAGGGGGCGAGACAGACCCAGTACTTC. Translated: CASSPPGQGARQTQYF.

This chain joins TRBV28 and TRBJ2-5, with 11 bases identical to TRBD1. Germline loops: CDR1 MDHEN, CDR2 SYDVKM. The CDR3 is 15 residues long. Germline trimming cut 6 bases from V and 2 bases from J; bases unmatched to any gene: 5. The CDR3 coding sequence is TGTGCCAGCAGCCCCGGGACAGGGGGACAAGAGACCCAGTACTTC. Protein: CASSPGTGGQETQYF.

There are many counts of this clonotype. The V call is TRBV11-2, the J call TRBJ1-1; tentative D call: TRBD1 (5 bases). This CDR3 contains 16 residues. Germline CDR1 and CDR2: SGHAT and FQNNGV. V shed 4 bases and J shed 0 bases, with 15 bases lying between them. The CDR3, as DNA: TGTGCCAGCAGCTGGGGCGGTGAAGCGTTGAACACTGAAGCTTTCTTT. Its translation: CASSWGGEALNTEAFF.

V and J are TRBV20-1 and TRBJ1-1; 7 bases match TRBD1. Looked up from germline, CDR1 is DFQATT and CDR2 is SNEGSKA (reference sequence). This CDR3 region has 15 residues. Losses at the gene ends were 2 bases for V and 0 bases for J; bases not matched to a gene: 6. The CDR3 region has the DNA TGCAGTGCTAGACCCGAGACAGGGATGAACACTGAAGCTTTCTTT. It is translated as CSARPETGMNTEAFF.

To note about this clonotype: This may arise from a read error, as a much more abundant clone is one base away. The V call is TRBV19, the J call TRBJ1-5, with 8 nucleotides matching TRBD1. Germline CDR1 and CDR2: LNHDA and SQIVND (reference sequence). The CDR3 loop spans 18 amino acids. The CDR3, as DNA: TGTGACAGTAGAGATAGGCGGGCAGGGGGCCTTAGCAATCAGCCCCAGCATTTT. This encodes CDSRDRRAGGLSNQPQHF. The whole variable domain, remainder taken from reference TRBV19 and TRBJ1-5, is DGGITQSPKYLFRKEGQNVTLSCEQNLNHDAMYWYRQDPGQGLRLIYYSQIVNDFQKGDIAEGYSVSREKKESFPLTVTSAQKNPTAFYLCDSRDRRAGGLSNQPQHFGDGTRLSIL.

This clonotype has at least ten counts. The rearrangement links TRBV2 to TRBJ1-1; no clear D. Deletions cut 4 bases from V and 5 bases from J, with 5 bases between. Germline V lookup: CDR1 SNHLY, CDR2 FYNNEI. The CDR3 is made up of 11 amino acids. CDR3 nucleotide sequence: TGTGCCAGCAGTGTTTGGACTGAAGCTTTCTTT. This sequence encodes CASSVWTEAFF. The full variable domain, its missing parts supplied by reference TRBV2 and TRBJ1-1, is EPEVTQTPSHQVTQMGQEVILRCVPISNHLYFYWYRQILGQKVEFLVSFYNNEISEKSEIFDDQFSVERPDGSNFTLKIRSTKLEDSAMYFCASSVWTEAFFGQGTRLTVV.

This clonotype was detected a few times. J is TRBJ1-4 and V is TRBV20-1; D ambiguous. There are 14 residues in the CDR3. V was shortened by 1 base and J by 7 bases, with 13 bases between the two germline ends. The germline CDR1 and CDR2 sequences are DFQATT and SNEGSKA (reference sequence). CDR3 nucleotides: TGCAGTGCTAGAGCTGTCCTGAGACCTGAAAAACTGTTTTTT. Translated: CSARAVLRPEKLFF.

At least ten counts were recorded for this clonotype. The chain combines TRBV7-2 with TRBJ1-6, with 8 bases lining up with TRBD1. With V trimmed by 2 bases and J by 8 bases, 5 bases remained unmatched. Germline assignment: CDR1 SGHTA and CDR2 FQGNSA. The CDR3 is 15 residues long. The chain's CDR3 is CASSLTRGPDSPLHF. CDR3 nucleotides: TGTGCCAGCAGCTTAACCAGGGGGCCGGATTCACCCCTCCACTTT.

This clonotype was recorded many times. V is TRBV7-2 and J is TRBJ2-1; weak D call: TRBD2 (6 bases). The CDR3 is 14 amino acids. Per germline, CDR1 SGHTA and CDR2 FQGNSA. V gave up 1 base and J gave up 13 bases, with 17 bases separating them. CDR3 nucleotide sequence: TGTGCCAGCAGCTTAGGCGACACTAGCAACTACCAGTTCTTC. This gives the protein CASSLGDTSNYQFF.

This clonotype has a count of ten or more. The V and J genes are TRBV10-3 and TRBJ2-7; 9 nucleotides align to TRBD1. Germline CDR1 and CDR2: ENHRY and SYGVKD. J gave up 1 base and V 5 bases, and 6 bases lay outside the gene matches. This CDR3 comprises 15 residues. The CDR3 DNA follows: TGTGCCATCAGTAAGGACAGGGGTGAATCCTACGAGCAGTACTTC. Protein product: CAISKDRGESYEQYF.

This chain joins TRBV29-1 and TRBJ2-7; TRBD2 agrees at 8 bases. Unmatched junction bases numbered 4, after V lost 3 bases and J lost 0 bases. The CDR3 covers 14 residues. Germline V gene data show CDR1 as SQVTM and CDR2 as ANQGSEA. CDR3 DNA: TGCAGCGTTGAGGAGCGGGGGAGCTCCTACGAGCAGTACTTC. It encodes CSVEERGSSYEQYF.

This clonotype has a count of ten or more. The J gene is TRBJ2-7, the V gene TRBV6-2 or TRBV6-3; a weak D match, TRBD2 (5 bases). This CDR3 region has 13 residues. Germline-derived CDR1 and CDR2 are MNHEY and SVGEGT. With 2 bases removed from V and 7 bases from J, the gap between germline ends came to 12 bases. The CDR3 reads CASSYEGILEQYF. CDR3 in DNA: TGTGCCAGCAGTTACGAGGGAATTTTGGAGCAGTACTTC.

At least ten counts were recorded for this clonotype. The J gene is TRBJ1-4, the V gene TRBV25-1, with D unclear. Germline CDR1 and CDR2: MGHDK and SYGVNS. Trimming cost V 4 bases and J 4 bases, with 4 bases left between them. The CDR3 has 12 amino acids. In nucleotides, the CDR3 is TGTGCCAGCAGTGGACTTAATGAAAAACTGTTTTTT. It is translated as CASSGLNEKLFF.

This clonotype was detected only a few times. The chain recombines TRBV29-1 with TRBJ1-2, with D possibly matching TRBD1 (6 bases). Germline CDR1 is SQVTM and CDR2 is ANQGSEA. Trimming pared 7 bases from V and 1 base from J, leaving 16 bases between. The CDR3 has 14 amino acids. In DNA form, the CDR3 reads TGCAGCGCCGGGGCAGGGGCGGGTAACTATGGCTACACCTTC. Protein: CSAGAGAGNYGYTF.

Only one count was recorded for this clonotype. The rearrangement links TRBV7-4 to TRBJ1-1; the match to TRBD1 covers 8 bases. This CDR3 contains 16 residues. Germline values: CDR1 SGHVT, CDR2 SQSDAQ. With 5 bases clipped from V and 5 bases from J, the junction kept 13 bases outside the gene matches. CDR3 sequence: CASSGGGARGLTEAFF. CDR3 nucleotide sequence: TGTGCCAGCAGCGGGGGGGGGGCCAGGGGGCTTACTGAAGCTTTCTTT.

The sample holds a few counts of this clonotype. V and J are TRBV10-3 and TRBJ2-7; a possible D gene is TRBD2 (6 bases). This CDR3 is built from 14 residues. The V end was cut by 5 bases, the J end by 0 bases, with 11 bases between. Germline CDR1 is ENHRY and CDR2 is SYGVKD. DNA for the CDR3: TGTGCCATCAGTCCCGGGGGTCGCTCCTACGAGCAGTACTTC. It is translated as CAISPGGRSYEQYF.

In this sample, this clonotype turned up many times. The chain has TRBV7-2 and TRBJ2-3, with 10 bases lining up with TRBD1. Germline loops: CDR1 SGHTA, CDR2 FQGNSA. The V segment lost 4 bases and the J segment 0 bases; nucleotides outside the gene matches: 4. The CDR3 sequence is 16 residues long. The CDR3 coding sequence is TGTGCCAGCAGCTCTGACAGGGGGCGAAGCACAGATACGCAGTATTTT. Amino acid sequence: CASSSDRGRSTDTQYF.

Note on this clonotype: Relative to the germline gene, one junction end is altered; a read error may explain this. V and J are TRBV7-2 and TRBJ2-1, with unresolved D. Germline V lookup: CDR1 SGHTA, CDR2 FQGNSA. The CDR3 contains 11 residues. DNA for the CDR3: TGTGCCAGCAGGCCTGGGCGAGATCGGCTCTTC. Its protein product is CASRPGRDRLF.